The T cell receptor (beta chain) described here comes from a study of cytomegalovirus exposure and HLA in healthy donors. Findings and limits, study-wide: Many donors carried some public TCRs, although rarity characterized most TCR sequences. A later analysis, which compared TCR beta chains of equal frequency, found the HLA-associated ones more clonally expanded.

PCR employed 60 Vbeta and 13 Jbeta primers. The protocol was immunoSEQ multiplex PCR, while the TCRdb copy is restricted to in-frame clones and leaves out a portion. The table has a few hundred thousand clones, about 80% seen once. Turning to this clone: The antigen is undetermined.

This CDR3 region has 14 residues. Trimming stripped 4 bases from V and 0 bases from J, with 8 bases between. Germline values: CDR1 MDHEN, CDR2 SYDVKM. Everyone who donated was a healthy bone marrow donor. The material sequenced was PBMCs. The clonotype was recovered from a woman aged 55-69 years in good health and CMV-seropositive. The chain combines TRBV28 with TRBJ2-3; D gene unclear. The CDR3 coding sequence is TGTGCCAGCAGTTCTAGAACTAGCACAGATACGCAGTATTTT. This translates into CASSSRTSTDTQYF. The variable domain in full, completed from reference TRBV28 and TRBJ2-3, reads DVKVTQSSRYLVKRTGEKVFLECVQDMDHENMFWYRQDPGLGLRLIYFSYDVKMKEKGDIPEGYSVSREKKERFSLILESASTNQTSMYLCASSSRTSTDTQYFGPGTRLTVL.